This TCR beta chain was identified during a study of shared clonotypes between healthy human individuals. Across the study: Per donor, three plates held CD4 naive cells, three held CD4 memory, two held CD8 naive and one held CD8 memory.

From germline, CDR1 is SEHNR and CDR2 FQNEAQ (reference sequence). The V and J ends lost 4 bases and 2 bases respectively, with 21 bases between them. This CDR3 is 17 amino acids long. Only in-frame clones appear in the TCRdb table, and some are missing; sequencing was by immunoSEQ multiplex PCR. Found here are some 2.4 million clones, 93% of them singletons; the top ten hold 0.36%. The gene calls are TRBV7-9 and TRBJ2-7, with D perhaps given as TRBD1 or TRBD2 (5 bases each). The specimen was naive CD4+ T cells from PBMCs. Subset indicated: CD45RA+ positively selected. The TCR was taken from a young man in good health. Some clones in this sample may be carry-over from other donors' samples. In DNA form, the CDR3 reads TGTGCCAGCAGCTCGAACCGAGGGGATAGTCTCACCTACGAGCAGTACTTC. Its translation is CASSSNRGDSLTYEQYF.